This entry describes one T cell receptor (beta chain). Antigen specificity is unknown. This entry is derived from a study of blood T cells in healthy people across ages. Whole-study results and caveats: Bulk PBMC profiling left naive and antigen-experienced comparisons inconclusive.

Germline values: CDR1 PRHDT, CDR2 FYEKMQ (reference sequence). The CDR3 is 18 amino acids. V lost 0 bases and J lost 4; bases outside the gene matches: 8. A second PCR, run for about 7 to 11 cycles, used a sample-barcoded 5' primer plus a J-beta primer mix. A single record per CDR3 protein comes from TCRdb applying MiXCR to the 5' RACE reads. The sample contains some 1.8 million distinct CDR3 sequences, 30% to 40% of which appear only once. J is TRBJ2-6 and V is TRBV13; the match to TRBD1 covers 8 bases. Sequencing was done on a sample of blood. The sequence derives from a human donor in good health. CDR3 nucleotide sequence: TGTGCCAGCAGCTTAGGAGGGGACAGGTTTGTCGGGGCCAACGTCCTGACTTTC. Its translation is CASSLGGDRFVGANVLTF.